The 16 T cell receptor beta chains reported below all come from one sample, sequenced in a study of T cell responses to AZD1222 COVID-19 vaccine. TCRdb keeps only in-frame clones here, not all; method: immunoSEQ multiplex PCR. Among 140,000 or so clones listed, roughly 90% were seen once. This specimen consisted of peripheral blood, obtained 28 days after the second AZD1222 dose. The receptor set was obtained from an adult who received the AZD1222 COVID-19 vaccine.

The CDR3 reads CASSYRGETDTQYF. The CDR3 DNA reads as TGTGCCAGCAGTTATAGGGGAGAAACAGATACGCAGTATTTT. This chain connects TRBV6-2 or TRBV6-3 to TRBJ2-3; D might be TRBD1 or TRBD2, each matching 5 bases. Germline loops: CDR1 MNHEY, CDR2 SVGEGT. The CDR3 runs to 14 residues. V lost 3 bases and J 3 bases, leaving 10 bases between the germline ends.

Here the CDR3 reads CASSARRLTTYEQYF. The CDR3 DNA reads as TGTGCCAGCAGTGCCCGGCGACTCACAACCTACGAGCAGTACTTC. The V call is TRBV2, the J call TRBJ2-7; D unresolved. Per germline, CDR1 SNHLY and CDR2 FYNNEI. With 4 bases removed from V and 2 bases from J, the gap between germline ends came to 15 bases. The CDR3 totals 15 residues.

V usage is TRBV5-6 and J usage is TRBJ2-2, with D possibly matching TRBD1 (6 bases). Between the trimmed V and J ends, which lost 7 bases and 6 bases, there was a span of 28 bases. CDR3 length: 18 amino acids. Germline-derived CDR1 and CDR2 are SGHDT and YYEEEE. CDR3: CASGLIRGGVPRPGELFF. The CDR3 region has the DNA TGTGCCAGCGGGTTAATTCGAGGGGGTGTCCCCCGCCCCGGGGAGCTGTTTTTT.

CDR3 residues: CASSPAGQGILQETQYF. CDR3 bases: TGCGCCAGCAGCCCCGCGGGACAGGGGATCCTCCAAGAGACCCAGTACTTC. This chain joins TRBV4-1 and TRBJ2-5; 10 nucleotides align to TRBD1. The length of the CDR3 is 17 residues. Germline CDR1 reads MGHRA; CDR2 reads YSYEKL. Unmatched junction bases numbered 9, after V lost 4 bases and J lost 1 base.

The chain uses TRBV3-1 (or the pseudogene TRBV3-2) and TRBJ1-1; D call uncertain. Trimming shortened V by 1 base and J by 4 bases, and 13 bases separated the two germline ends. The CDR3 runs 15 residues. Germline CDR1 is LGHDT and CDR2 is YNNKEL (reference sequence). The DNA of the CDR3 is TGTGCCAGCAGCCAAGGCCCACCGGACGGCACTGAAGCTTTCTTT. Its translation is CASSQGPPDGTEAFF.

The chain couples TRBV11-1 to TRBJ2-7, with TRBD1 matching 10 bases. The CDR3 contains 14 residues. Germline V gene sequence: CDR1 SGHAT, CDR2 FQDESV (reference sequence). V was clipped by 5 bases and J by 4 bases; unmatched bases: 5. The CDR3 loop reads CASSPRTGGYEQYF. The CDR3 region has the DNA TGTGCCAGCAGCCCACGGACAGGGGGATACGAGCAGTACTTC.

The chain uses TRBV19 and TRBJ1-3, with D maybe TRBD1 (6 bases). Germline CDR1 and CDR2: LNHDA and SQIVND (reference sequence). Trimming cost V 0 bases and J 10 bases, with 10 bases left between them. The CDR3 is 13 amino acids. The CDR3 coding sequence is TGTGCCAGTAGTATAGAACCACAGGGAACCATATATTTT. This codes for CASSIEPQGTIYF.

This chain connects TRBV3-1 (or the pseudogene TRBV3-2) to TRBJ2-7; 8 bases are shared with TRBD1. The CDR3 sequence is 14 residues long. The V and J ends lost 1 base and 7 bases, in that order; junction bases with no gene match: 6. The germline V gene encodes CDR1 LGHDT and CDR2 YNNKEL (reference sequence). CDR3 amino acids: CASSQVTTGVEQYF. The DNA of the CDR3 is TGTGCCAGCAGCCAAGTAACGACAGGGGTTGAGCAGTACTTC.

This chain links TRBV25-1 with TRBJ2-1, with TRBD2 matching over 10 bases. CDR3 length: 18 residues. Per germline, CDR1 MGHDK and CDR2 SYGVNS. V lost 6 bases, J lost 3 bases, and 14 bases stayed unmatched. CDR3 in amino acids: CASSPQAGSGRDYNEQFF. The CDR3 coding sequence is TGTGCCAGCAGCCCACAGGCGGGGAGCGGGAGGGACTACAATGAGCAGTTCTTC.

The rearrangement uses TRBV28 and TRBJ2-1; 12 bases align to TRBD2. Germline V gene data show CDR1 as MDHEN and CDR2 as SYDVKM. This CDR3 has 15 amino acids. V was pared by 3 bases and J by 7 bases, with 4 bases of the junction left unmatched. CDR3 residues: CASSLTSGGGNEQFF. The CDR3 DNA sequence: TGTGCCAGCAGTTTGACTAGCGGGGGTGGAAATGAGCAGTTCTTC.

This chain connects TRBV5-4 to TRBJ2-3, with 10 bases matching TRBD2. Germline values: CDR1 SGHNT, CDR2 YYREEE (reference sequence). Trimming cost V 2 bases and J 3 bases; bases outside gene matches: 6. The CDR3 spans 16 residues. As DNA, the CDR3 is TGTGCCAGCAGCTTCCCAGCGGGAGGGCCGACAGATACGCAGTATTTT. It is translated as CASSFPAGGPTDTQYF.

The chain couples TRBV5-4 to TRBJ2-3; D not certain. The V gene lost 0 bases and the J gene lost 6 bases, with 8 bases spanning the gap. CDR3 length: 13 amino acids. The germline V gene has CDR1 SGHNT and CDR2 YYREEE (reference sequence). The CDR3 nucleotides read TGTGCCAGCAGCTTGGAGGCAGAGGATACGCAGTATTTT. Residues: CASSLEAEDTQYF.

V usage is TRBV28 and J usage is TRBJ1-1; D remains unclear. CDR3 length: 13 amino acids. Germline-derived CDR1 and CDR2 are MDHEN and SYDVKM. V gave up 6 bases and J gave up 0 bases, with 8 bases separating them. CDR3 sequence (DNA): TGTGCCAGCAGATGGAATTTGAACACTGAAGCTTTCTTT. It yields the protein CASRWNLNTEAFF.

With regard to this clone: An end of the junction does not agree with germline; a read error may underlie this. The chain employs TRBV7-7 and TRBJ2-2; no definite D call. Germline CDR1 and CDR2: SSHAT and FNYEAQ (reference sequence). This CDR3 has 13 amino acids. CDR3: CASSLENTGELFF. DNA for the CDR3: TGTGCTAGCAGCTTAGAGAACACCGGGGAGCTGTTTTTT.

This clone was counted once. This chain uses TRBV5-5 with TRBJ1-3; TRBD1 agrees at 7 bases. V was pared by 3 bases and J by 2 bases, with 2 bases of the junction left unmatched. The CDR3 totals 14 residues. Germline lookup yields CDR1 SGHKS and CDR2 YYEKEE (reference sequence). CDR3 sequence (DNA): TGTGCCAGCAGCTCCACAGGGGCTGGAAACACCATATATTTT. Translated, it gives CASSSTGAGNTIYF. The variable domain in full, with the rest retrieved from reference TRBV5-5 and TRBJ1-3, is DAGVTQSPTHLIKTRGQQVTLRCSPISGHKSVSWYQQVLGQGPQFIFQYYEKEERGRGNFPDRFSARQFPNYSSELNVNALLLGDSALYLCASSSTGAGNTIYFGEGSWLTVV.

The chain carries TRBV3-1 (or the pseudogene TRBV3-2) and TRBJ2-7, with TRBD2 matching over 14 bases. Germline V CDR1 and CDR2: LGHDT, YNNKEL (reference sequence). The CDR3 extends over 17 amino acids. Trimming removed 2 bases from V and 4 bases from J; junction bases left unmatched: 7. For the CDR3, the DNA is TGTGCCAGCAGCCAACCGGGACTAGCGGGAGTCGTTTACGAGCAGTACTTC. It yields the protein CASSQPGLAGVVYEQYF.